This is a list of T cell receptor beta chains from one sample in a study of blood T cell repertoires in COVID-19. Sequencing used immunoSEQ multiplex PCR; TCRdb keeps in-frame clones, though not all of them. Of roughly 150,000 clones in the sample, just under 85% were seen once. Sequencing was performed on PBMCs or T cells enriched from blood (not recorded which). The receptors were gathered from a woman in her 40s who had recovered from COVID-19. The CDR3 runs from the conserved cysteine through the conserved F or W. The D gene is left open where the match is weak. Size is stated for part of the rows, as once, few or many counts, or as a class when the clone is expanded.

abundance	d_gene	j_gene	v_gene	CDR3aa	CDR3nt
.	TRBD1	TRBJ2-5	TRBV25-1	CASGTAAETQYF	TGTGCCAGCGGGACAGCCGCCGAGACCCAGTACTTC
.	TRBD2	TRBJ2-1	TRBV7-9	CASSTGGMYEQFF	TGTGCCAGCAGCACGGGGGGTATGTATGAGCAGTTCTTC
.	.	TRBJ1-1	TRBV10-2	CASSPPDSLTEAFF	TGCGCCAGCAGCCCACCGGACAGTCTCACTGAAGCTTTCTTT
.	TRBD2	TRBJ2-2	TRBV4-2	CASSLAGIGGELFF	TGTGCCAGCAGTCTAGCGGGAATCGGCGGGGAGCTGTTTTTT
.	TRBD2	TRBJ2-5	TRBV13	CASSTSSGTFQETQYF	TGTGCCAGCAGCACCTCAAGCGGGACTTTCCAAGAGACCCAGTACTTC
.	TRBD1	TRBJ1-2	TRBV19	CASSMRGQDGYTF	TGTGCCAGTAGTATGAGGGGGCAGGATGGCTACACCTTC
.	.	TRBJ2-5	TRBV9	CASSVRGGRGMETQYF	TGTGCCAGCAGCGTCCGCGGGGGAAGGGGGATGGAGACCCAGTACTTC
.	TRBD2	TRBJ2-2	TRBV5-1	CASSLVPLAGISGGELFF	TGCGCCAGCAGCTTGGTCCCTCTAGCGGGTATATCCGGCGGGGAGCTGTTTTTT
.	.	TRBJ1-2	TRBV10-3	CATWTGTKSNYGYTF	TGTGCCACCTGGACCGGGACAAAATCTAACTATGGCTACACCTTC
.	TRBD1	TRBJ1-1	TRBV7-6	CASSNPGTGANTEAFF	TGTGCCAGCAGCAACCCCGGGACAGGGGCCAACACTGAAGCTTTCTTT
.	.	TRBJ2-5	TRBV7-6	CASSPFRGAEGETQYF	TGTGCCAGCAGCCCGTTTCGGGGGGCTGAGGGGGAGACCCAGTACTTC
.	TRBD2	TRBJ2-7	TRBV7-9	CASSLADISGTIYEQYF	TGTGCCAGCAGCTTAGCCGATATTAGCGGGACTATCTACGAGCAGTACTTC
.	.	TRBJ2-7	TRBV15	CATAGSIIYEQYF	TGTGCCACCGCAGGTTCAATAATATACGAGCAGTACTTC
many	.	TRBJ2-6	TRBV7-9	CASSSQAPGANVLTF	TGTGCCAGCAGCTCACAGGCCCCTGGGGCCAACGTCCTGACTTTC
.	TRBD2	TRBJ2-1	TRBV4-1	CASSQGLPAGATYNEQFF	TGCGCCAGCAGCCAAGGCCTCCCAGCGGGGGCTACATACAATGAGCAGTTCTTC
.	.	TRBJ1-6	TRBV30	CAWSWTVGGSYNSPLHF	TGTGCCTGGAGTTGGACAGTTGGGGGCTCCTATAATTCACCCCTCCACTTT
.	TRBD1	TRBJ2-5	TRBV5-1	CASSPDRGLRETQYF	TGCGCCAGCAGCCCTGACAGGGGGCTTAGGGAGACCCAGTACTTC
.	.	TRBJ1-1	TRBV10-1	CASSADNHGSTEAFF	TGCGCCAGCAGTGCGGACAACCACGGTTCCACTGAAGCTTTCTTT
.	TRBD1	TRBJ2-2	TRBV7-6	CASSPEDRGPGELFF	TGTGCCAGCAGCCCTGAGGACAGGGGCCCCGGGGAGCTGTTTTTT
.	.	TRBJ1-4	TRBV7-9	CASSPQSPREKLFF	TGTGCCAGCAGCCCTCAATCGCCACGGGAAAAACTGTTTTTT
.	.	TRBJ1-3	TRBV6-5	CASSPGRGFGNTIYF	TGTGCCAGCAGCCCCGGCAGGGGTTTCGGAAACACCATATATTTT
.	.	TRBJ2-7	TRBV24-1	CATSDLLGRMNEQYF	TGTGCCACCAGTGATTTGCTAGGGAGGATGAACGAGCAGTACTTC
.	.	TRBJ2-2	TRBV2	CASRTTDSSNTGELFF	TGTGCCAGCAGAACCACGGACAGTTCGAACACCGGGGAGCTGTTTTTT
few	TRBD2	TRBJ2-7	TRBV5-1	CASSLGTSGSYEQYF	TGCGCCAGCAGCTTGGGCACTAGCGGCTCCTACGAGCAGTACTTC
once	.	TRBJ1-1	TRBV18	CASSPREPNTEAFF	TGTGCCAGCTCACCGAGGGAGCCGAACACTGAAGCTTTCTTT
.	TRBD2	TRBJ2-3	TRBV29-1	CSSAGGRYSTDTQYF	TGCAGCTCAGCGGGAGGCCGATATAGCACAGATACGCAGTATTTT
once	TRBD1	TRBJ1-4	TRBV10-2	CASSDSGQGGEKLFF	TGCGCCAGCAGTGACTCGGGACAGGGGGGTGAAAAACTGTTTTTT
.	TRBD1	TRBJ1-1	TRBV2	CASSVYGRGVTEAFF	TGTGCCAGCAGTGTTTATGGCAGGGGGGTCACTGAAGCTTTCTTT
.	.	TRBJ1-5	TRBV6-5	CASSSLQGYSNQPQHF	TGTGCCAGCAGTTCTTTACAGGGTTATAGCAATCAGCCCCAGCATTTT
once	TRBD1	TRBJ1-2	TRBV5-1	CASSGGQNNYGYTF	TGCGCCAGCAGCGGGGGACAGAATAACTATGGCTACACCTTC
.	.	TRBJ2-7	TRBV7-6	CASSLLNSEYEQYF	TGTGCCAGCAGCTTATTAAACTCGGAGTACGAGCAGTACTTC
.	.	TRBJ1-2	TRBV7-2	CASRAGANYGYTF	TGTGCCAGCAGAGCGGGGGCTAACTATGGCTACACCTTC
.	.	TRBJ2-1	TRBV7-2	CASSPHAGNYNEQFF	TGTGCCAGCAGCCCTCACGCGGGGAACTACAATGAGCAGTTCTTC
.	TRBD1	TRBJ2-5	TRBV7-7	CASSPSQGVGETQYF	TGTGCTAGCAGCCCCTCTCAGGGGGTCGGAGAGACCCAGTACTTC
.	.	TRBJ2-1	TRBV7-3	CASSTNNEQFF	TGTGCCAGCAGCACAAACAATGAGCAGTTCTTC
.	.	TRBJ1-5	TRBV2	CASSDLRGNQPQHF	TGTGCCAGCAGTGATTTGAGAGGCAATCAGCCCCAGCATTTT
.	.	TRBJ1-1	TRBV30	CAWSVYPGANTEAFF	TGTGCCTGGAGTGTATACCCAGGGGCCAACACTGAAGCTTTCTTT
once	.	TRBJ2-5	TRBV5-6	CASSTGLLYSQTQYF	TGTGCCAGCAGCACGGGACTCCTATACAGCCAGACCCAGTACTTC
.	.	TRBJ1-1	TRBV7-9	CASTRAGGTEAFF	TGTGCCAGCACCCGGGCCGGAGGCACTGAAGCTTTCTTT
.	.	TRBJ1-6	TRBV9	CASSHGGGVYYNSPLHF	TGTGCCAGCAGCCACGGTGGAGGGGTCTACTATAATTCACCCCTCCACTTT
.	TRBD1	TRBJ2-7	TRBV29-1	CSVDGTGLGERYF	TGCAGCGTTGACGGGACAGGGCTGGGGGAGAGATACTTC
.	.	TRBJ1-5	TRBV18	CASSPSGNNQPQHF	TGTGCCAGCTCACCTTCGGGGAACAATCAGCCCCAGCATTTT
.	.	TRBJ1-2	TRBV5-6	CASSTPVGAGRGYTF	TGTGCCAGCAGCACGCCGGTTGGAGCCGGTAGGGGCTACACCTTC
.	TRBD1	TRBJ1-2	TRBV5-4	CASSWGQGKANYGYTF	TGTGCCAGCAGCTGGGGACAGGGAAAGGCTAACTATGGCTACACCTTC
.	.	TRBJ1-3	TRBV9	CASSAGQSGNTIYF	TGTGCCAGCAGCGCGGGTCAGTCTGGAAACACCATATATTTT
.	.	TRBJ2-1	TRBV7-7	CASKACREEYNEQFF	TGTGCCAGCAAGGCATGCAGGGAGGAATACAATGAGCAGTTCTTC
.	.	TRBJ1-1	TRBV4-1	CASTQFLGRDTEAFF	TGCGCCAGCACCCAATTCTTGGGCAGGGACACTGAAGCTTTCTTT
.	TRBD2	TRBJ2-5	TRBV2	CASRPTSGGGEQETQYF	TGTGCCAGCAGACCCACTAGCGGGGGGGGTGAGCAAGAGACCCAGTACTTC
.	.	TRBJ2-2	TRBV24-1	CATRHGLLNTGELFF	TGTGCCACCAGGCATGGACTCCTGAACACCGGGGAGCTGTTTTTT
.	TRBD2	TRBJ2-3	TRBV5-1	CASTQGRDSGSGDTQYF	TGCGCCAGTACTCAGGGGCGCGATAGCGGGAGCGGGGATACGCAGTATTTT
.	.	TRBJ2-1	TRBV4-1	CASSQTSSYNEQFF	TGCGCCAGCAGCCAAACTAGCTCCTACAATGAGCAGTTCTTC
.	.	TRBJ1-4	TRBV3-1/TRBV3-2	CASSSTDKGEKLFF	TGTGCCAGCAGCTCCACCGACAAAGGTGAAAAACTGTTTTTT
.	.	TRBJ2-7	TRBV25-1	CASSEERSSYEQYF	TGTGCCAGCAGTGAAGAGCGGAGCTCCTACGAGCAGTACTTC
.	TRBD2	TRBJ2-7	TRBV6-1	CASSELVLAGGPRRGEQYF	TGTGCCAGCAGTGAATTGGTCCTAGCGGGAGGGCCTAGAAGAGGCGAGCAGTACTTC
.	TRBD1	TRBJ2-7	TRBV4-2	CASSQSGQPGEQYF	TGTGCCAGCAGCCAGTCGGGACAGCCTGGAGAGCAGTACTTC
.	.	TRBJ2-1	TRBV7-9	CASSLVRDNEQFF	TGTGCCAGCAGCTTAGTGCGGGACAATGAGCAGTTCTTC
.	.	TRBJ2-3	TRBV14	CASSSGAVLYTDTQYF	TGTGCCAGCAGCTCAGGGGCCGTACTATACACAGATACGCAGTATTTT